These 19 T cell receptor beta chains came from one sample sequenced in a study of blood T cell repertoires in COVID-19. Some clones are missing from TCRdb's copy, which holds only in-frame ones; the method was immunoSEQ multiplex PCR. Found here are some 320,000 clones, about 89% of them singletons; the top ten hold roughly 5%. The sequencing input was PBMCs or T cells enriched from blood (not recorded which). All receptors derive from a man aged 55-75 years who had recovered from COVID-19.

The rearrangement uses TRBV6-5 and TRBJ1-1; 7 bases align to TRBD1. Germline loops: CDR1 MNHEY, CDR2 SVGAGI. V was clipped by 4 bases and J by 0 bases; unmatched bases: 5. CDR3 size: 15 residues. The CDR3 DNA follows: TGTGCCAGCAGTTTAGTGGGACAGATGAACACTGAAGCTTTCTTT. It yields the protein CASSLVGQMNTEAFF.

The chain combines TRBV5-1 with TRBJ2-3, with a tentative D call TRBD2 (5 bases). The CDR3 loop spans 16 amino acids. Trimming shortened V by 2 bases and J by 0 bases, and 13 bases separated the two germline ends. Germline V CDR1 and CDR2: SGHRS, YFSETQ. This chain's CDR3 is CASSLPLEESTDTQYF. The CDR3 DNA reads as TGCGCCAGCAGCTTACCCTTGGAGGAAAGCACAGATACGCAGTATTTT.

This chain uses TRBV28 with TRBJ1-1, with 10 positions matching TRBD1. The CDR3 is 16 amino acids. The trim removed 4 bases at V and 8 bases at J, leaving 13 bases unmatched. Germline V gene lookup returns CDR1 MDHEN and CDR2 SYDVKM. As DNA, the CDR3 is TGTGCCAGCAGTTCCTACGAGTCCCGGGACAGGGGCGAAGCTTTCTTT. This codes for CASSSYESRDRGEAFF.

The chain combines TRBV29-1 with TRBJ2-1; D unclear. V was pared by 3 bases and J by 4 bases, with 13 bases between. Per germline, CDR1 SQVTM and CDR2 ANQGSEA. CDR3 length: 14 amino acids. CDR3 residues: CSVDPRLEYNEQFF. In nucleotides, the CDR3 is TGCAGCGTTGACCCTCGTCTAGAATACAATGAGCAGTTCTTC.

The chain combines TRBV2 with TRBJ2-2; D perhaps matches TRBD2 (6 bases). The CDR3 length is 14 residues. V dropped 9 bases and J dropped 2 bases, with 13 bases sitting between them. Germline V gene lookup returns CDR1 SNHLY and CDR2 FYNNEI. CDR3 protein: CASEREENTGELFF. CDR3 nucleotide sequence: TGTGCCAGTGAAAGGGAGGAAAACACCGGGGAGCTGTTTTTT.

This chain joins TRBV5-1 and TRBJ2-1; 7 nucleotides match TRBD2. Germline V lookup: CDR1 SGHRS, CDR2 YFSETQ. The CDR3 totals 15 residues. With 0 bases clipped from V and 3 bases from J, the junction kept 3 bases outside the gene matches. CDR3 nucleotide sequence: TGCGCCAGCAGCTTGGGCGGGGGAGGCTACAATGAGCAGTTCTTC. Amino acids: CASSLGGGGYNEQFF.

The V and J genes are TRBV5-4 and TRBJ2-4, with no clear D. CDR1 SGHNT and CDR2 YYREEE come from the germline V gene (reference sequence). The CDR3 contains 15 residues. The germline V and J ends were trimmed by 0 bases and 0 bases, with 7 bases remaining between them. The CDR3 nucleotides read TGTGCCAGCAGCTTGGATTCACTAGCCAAAAACATTCAGTACTTC. This sequence encodes CASSLDSLAKNIQYF.

The chain employs TRBV2 and TRBJ2-1; maybe TRBD2 (6 bases). The germline V gene encodes CDR1 SNHLY and CDR2 FYNNEI. This CDR3 contains 16 residues. Trimming took 7 bases from V and 5 from J, leaving 21 bases between them. In nucleotides, the CDR3 is TGTGCCAGCACCAGGGCCTGGGACTCGACTAACAATGAGCAGTTCTTC. Its translation is CASTRAWDSTNNEQFF.

This clone appeared once. This chain connects TRBV2 to TRBJ2-7, with TRBD2 as a possible D gene (6 bases). This CDR3 comprises 15 residues. Germline loops: CDR1 SNHLY, CDR2 FYNNEI. Deletions cut 3 bases from V and 0 bases from J, with 12 bases between. DNA for the CDR3: TGTGCCAGCAGTGACGCTGGGGGAGGCTCCTACGAGCAGTACTTC. This sequence encodes CASSDAGGGSYEQYF.

This clone occurred once. The DNA of the CDR3 is TGTGCCAGCAGCGAAGGGGTTCCGGGGTATGGCTACACCTTC. Amino acids: CASSEGVPGYGYTF. This chain uses TRBV3-1 (or the pseudogene TRBV3-2) with TRBJ1-2, with D perhaps TRBD1 (5 bases). CDR3 length: 14 residues. The germline V gene encodes CDR1 LGHDT and CDR2 YNNKEL (reference sequence). V lost 5 bases to trimming and J lost 5 bases, with 15 bases between them.

This clone was observed once. V is TRBV24-1 and J is TRBJ2-2; TRBD2 matches 10 bases. V was clipped by 5 bases and J by 6 bases; unmatched bases: 2. Germline V CDR1 and CDR2: KGHDR, SFDVKD. This CDR3 has 14 amino acids. CDR3 residues: CATSAGLASGELFF. The CDR3 DNA reads TGTGCCACCAGTGCGGGACTAGCGTCCGGGGAGCTGTTTTTT.

This clone was detected only once. This chain links TRBV25-1 with TRBJ2-2, with 9 nucleotides matching TRBD1. The germline gives CDR1 MGHDK, CDR2 SYGVNS. The CDR3 totals 14 residues. V lost 3 bases to trimming and J lost 7 bases; unmatched junction nucleotides: 3. The CDR3 here is CASSDDRGFGELFF. DNA of the CDR3: TGTGCCAGCAGTGACGACAGGGGGTTCGGGGAGCTGTTTTTT.

The J gene is TRBJ1-1, the V gene TRBV7-3; tentative D call: TRBD1 (5 bases). There are 15 residues in the CDR3. Germline V lookup: CDR1 SGHTA, CDR2 FQGTGA. V was pared by 2 bases and J by 1 base, with 11 bases between. CDR3 sequence reads: CASSLAPGKNTEAFF. In DNA form, the CDR3 reads TGTGCCAGCAGCTTAGCCCCAGGGAAGAACACTGAAGCTTTCTTT. The whole variable domain, remainder taken from reference TRBV7-3 and TRBJ1-1, is GAGVSQTPSNKVTEKGKYVELRCDPISGHTALYWYRQSLGQGPEFLIYFQGTGAADDSGLPNDRFFAVRPEGSVSTLKIQRTERGDSAVYLCASSLAPGKNTEAFFGQGTRLTVV.

This clone was counted only a few times. The V call is TRBV19, the J call TRBJ1-2; unclear D gene. Germline V lookup: CDR1 LNHDA, CDR2 SQIVND (reference sequence). Trimming removed 3 bases from V and 8 bases from J, with 13 bases in between. The CDR3 extends over 13 amino acids. The CDR3 nucleotides are TGTGCCAGTAGTATCTCCTGGGCCGACGGCTACACCTTC. It encodes CASSISWADGYTF.

The chain employs TRBV9 and TRBJ2-1; D may be TRBD2 (6 bases). The CDR3 extends over 16 amino acids. Trimming pared 4 bases from V and 4 bases from J, leaving 18 bases between. The V gene's germline CDR1 is SGDLS and CDR2 YYNGEE. CDR3 loop: CASSSRGSGLYNEQFF. The CDR3 nucleotides are TGTGCCAGCAGCTCTCGAGGGAGCGGGCTTTACAATGAGCAGTTCTTC. Supplemented by reference TRBV9 and TRBJ2-1, the full variable domain reads DSGVTQTPKHLITATGQRVTLRCSPRSGDLSVYWYQQSLDQGLQFLIQYYNGEERAKGNILERFSAQQFPDLHSELNLSSLELGDSALYFCASSSRGSGLYNEQFFGPGTRLTVL.

The CDR3 DNA follows: TGTGCCAGTAGTATATCGAGGCCAAGCGACTCACCCCTCCACTTT. This gives the protein CASSISRPSDSPLHF. The V and J genes are TRBV19 and TRBJ1-6; D gene uncertain. Germline V gives CDR1 LNHDA, CDR2 SQIVND (reference sequence). CDR3 size: 15 residues. V shed 2 bases and J shed 10 bases, with 15 bases lying between them.

The J gene is TRBJ1-4, the V gene TRBV28; a possible D gene is TRBD1 (6 bases). The CDR3 loop spans 13 amino acids. CDR1 is MDHEN and CDR2 is SYDVKM in the germline V gene. V was trimmed by 7 bases and J by 8 bases, leaving 14 bases between them. CDR3 region: CASKGQGREKLFF. DNA for the CDR3: TGTGCCAGCAAGGGGCAGGGGCGCGAAAAACTGTTTTTT.

This clone was observed a single time. The chain couples TRBV12-3 or TRBV12-4 to TRBJ1-5; 8 nucleotides agree with TRBD1. The CDR3 has 13 amino acids. J lost 5 bases, V lost 6 bases, and 3 bases had no gene match. CDR3 residues: CASSQTGDQPQHF. CDR3 bases: TGTGCCAGCAGCCAGACAGGGGATCAGCCCCAGCATTTT.

The V and J genes are TRBV5-4 and TRBJ1-1; 8 bases match TRBD1. CDR3 length: 15 amino acids. CDR1 is SGHNT, CDR2 YYREEE, per germline (reference sequence). The ends lost 0 bases at V and 2 bases at J; junction bases unmatched: 3. Written as DNA, the CDR3 is TGTGCCAGCAGCTTGGTAGGGACAGGCAACACTGAAGCTTTCTTT. This translates into CASSLVGTGNTEAFF.